This T cell receptor beta chain stems from a study of blood T cells in healthy people across ages. Findings of the study overall: The fall in TCR beta diversity per million T cells was roughly linear with age. One million T cells yielded diversity estimates that were considered underestimates. A greater number of naive CD4+ cells and higher diversity distinguished long-lived donors from aged donors.

Ranging in age from about 6 to 90, the donors were healthy Caucasian individuals from Russia. The table lists this clonotype with a few counts. What it binds is not known. Primers used in a second PCR of roughly 7 to 12 cycles were a sample-barcoded 5' primer and a J-beta primer mix. In TCRdb, the 5' RACE reads were re-called with MiXCR into one record per CDR3 protein. The repertoire holds 1,500,000 or so distinct CDR3 sequences, with approximately 63% as singletons. The CDR3 is 15 residues long. J was trimmed by 1 base and V by 5 bases; bases with no gene match: 4. Germline values: CDR1 SEHNR, CDR2 FQNEAQ (reference sequence).

This TCR came from a man aged 18 to 35 in good health. The chain recombines TRBV7-9 with TRBJ2-1; 8 nucleotides match TRBD2. Sequencing was done on a sample of blood. CDR3 residues: CASSPLAESYNEQFF. CDR3 DNA: TGTGCCAGCAGCCCACTAGCGGAATCCTACAATGAGCAGTTCTTC.